A selection of T cell receptor beta chains follows, all from one sample in a study of CD8 T cells in Susac syndrome. TCRdb independently ran MiXCR on the immunoSEQ multiplex PCR reads; one entry per CDR3 protein. The table lists about 150,000 distinct CDR3 sequences, about 95% of them singletons. Sequenced input: CD4+ T cells from PBMCs. These TCRs come from a human donor with Susac syndrome. CDR3s include the opening cysteine and the closing phenylalanine or tryptophan. Fields, in order: J gene, D gene, CDR3 length, V gene, clone size, CDR3 protein, CDR3 DNA. The D gene is left open where the match is weak. Size values are once, few and many counts, or a class for expanded clones, and some rows have none.

TRBJ1-4 . 15 TRBV5-1 . CASSLARGLSEKLFF TGCGCCAGCAGCTTGGCCAGGGGTTTGAGTGAAAAACTGTTTTTT
TRBJ1-2 . 13 TRBV24-1 . CATSDSGADGYTF TGTGCCACCAGTGACTCAGGGGCAGACGGCTACACCTTC
TRBJ2-7 . 13 TRBV7-9 . CASSSPGAYEQYF TGTGCCAGCAGCTCCCCCGGGGCCTACGAGCAGTACTTC
TRBJ1-2 . 12 TRBV7-9 . CASSFNRDGYTF TGTGCCAGCAGCTTCAACAGGGATGGCTACACCTTC
TRBJ1-5 . 13 TRBV6-2/TRBV6-3 few CASSPRGNQPQHF TGTGCCAGCAGTCCCCGGGGGAATCAGCCCCAGCATTTT
TRBJ2-1 . 12 TRBV5-4 . CASSFQYNEQFF TGTGCCAGCAGCTTCCAATACAATGAGCAGTTCTTC
TRBJ2-7 . 12 TRBV7-9 . CASSLAAREQYF TGTGCCAGCAGCTTAGCGGCCAGAGAGCAGTACTTC
TRBJ2-3 TRBD2 15 TRBV9 . CASSATSGYTDTQYF TGTGCCAGCAGCGCGACTAGCGGATACACAGATACGCAGTATTTT
TRBJ2-7 TRBD2 14 TRBV20-1 . CSAKLAGVAYEQYF TGCAGTGCTAAACTAGCGGGGGTGGCCTACGAGCAGTACTTC
TRBJ2-5 . 14 TRBV12-3/TRBV12-4 . CASGWTGPSETQYF TGTGCCAGCGGGTGGACCGGGCCATCCGAGACCCAGTACTTC
TRBJ1-1 TRBD1 15 TRBV12-3/TRBV12-4 . CASIGTGGMNTEAFF TGTGCCAGCATCGGGACAGGGGGTATGAACACTGAAGCTTTCTTT
TRBJ2-4 . 16 TRBV6-7 . CASSPPGREACGIQYF TGTGCCAGCAGTCCCCCGGGCAGAGAGGCTTGTGGCATTCAGTACTTC
TRBJ2-5 TRBD2 14 TRBV24-1 . CATSGGGPLETQYF TGTGCCACCAGTGGCGGGGGGCCATTGGAGACCCAGTACTTC
TRBJ2-5 TRBD2 18 TRBV15 . CATSGNPLGQRGKETQYF TGTGCCACCAGCGGAAATCCCCTGGGCCAGCGGGGGAAGGAGACCCAGTACTTC
TRBJ2-3 . 14 TRBV5-6 . CASSLEQREDTQYF TGTGCCAGCAGCTTGGAGCAGAGAGAAGATACGCAGTATTTT
TRBJ1-4 . 14 TRBV5-1 . CASSPQRPDEKLFF TGCGCCAGCAGCCCTCAGCGCCCAGACGAAAAACTGTTTTTT
TRBJ1-4 . 15 TRBV7-9 once CASSFMLREGEKLFF TGTGCCAGCAGCTTTATGCTCCGCGAGGGGGAAAAACTGTTTTTT
TRBJ2-6 . 16 TRBV25-1 . CASADTSWAGANVLTF TGTGCCAGCGCAGACACATCTTGGGCTGGGGCCAACGTCCTGACTTTC
TRBJ2-1 . 12 TRBV20-1 . CSARWGGLEQFF TGCAGTGCTAGATGGGGCGGGCTGGAGCAGTTCTTC
TRBJ2-5 . 14 TRBV7-2 . CASSLGYGVETQYF TGTGCCAGCAGCTTAGGATATGGGGTAGAGACCCAGTACTTC
TRBJ2-7 . 15 TRBV7-6 . CASSLAGFGDYEQYF TGTGCCAGCAGCTTAGCAGGGTTCGGAGACTACGAGCAGTACTTC
TRBJ1-2 . 14 TRBV7-2 . CASVLDSTNYGYTF TGTGCCAGCGTCCTAGACAGTACAAACTATGGCTACACCTTC
TRBJ2-2 . 15 TRBV29-1 . CSVRLPPGNTGELFF TGCAGCGTCAGGTTACCCCCAGGGAACACCGGGGAGCTGTTTTTT
TRBJ2-1 . 13 TRBV5-1 . CASSSVTRDEQFF TGCGCCAGCAGCTCCGTAACAAGAGATGAGCAGTTCTTC
TRBJ2-7 . 8 TRBV27 . CAFYEQYF TGTGCCTTCTACGAGCAGTACTTC
TRBJ2-7 . 13 TRBV5-1 . CASSRDTYYEQYF TGCGCCAGCAGCCGGGACACCTACTACGAGCAGTACTTC
TRBJ2-7 TRBD2 13 TRBV6-5 . CASREEGWAEQYF TGTGCCAGCCGGGAGGAAGGGTGGGCCGAGCAGTACTTC
TRBJ2-5 TRBD1 14 TRBV27 once CASSLGTGVETQYF TGTGCCAGCAGTTTAGGGACAGGGGTAGAGACCCAGTACTTC
TRBJ1-1 . 17 TRBV9 once CASSVQVVPSPDTEAFF TGTGCCAGCAGCGTACAAGTTGTTCCTTCTCCGGACACTGAAGCTTTCTTT
TRBJ1-2 . 13 TRBV12-3/TRBV12-4 . CASSPIWGYGYTF TGTGCCAGCAGTCCGATATGGGGCTATGGCTACACCTTC
TRBJ1-4 . 14 TRBV9 . CASSQTGFGEKLFF TGTGCCAGCAGCCAAACAGGGTTTGGTGAAAAACTGTTTTTT
TRBJ1-3 . 16 TRBV4-2 . CASSPWTGSSGNTIYF TGTGCCAGCAGCCCATGGACTGGGAGCTCTGGAAACACCATATATTTT
TRBJ2-2 . 15 TRBV7-2 . CASSPSGAGTGELFF TGTGCCAGCAGCCCTTCGGGGGCCGGCACCGGGGAGCTGTTTTTT
TRBJ2-5 . 13 TRBV12-3/TRBV12-4 . CASRLQVEETQYF TGTGCCAGCAGGCTACAAGTGGAAGAGACCCAGTACTTC
TRBJ1-1 . 11 TRBV3-1 . CASSQDRGAFF TGTGCCAGCAGCCAAGACAGGGGAGCTTTCTTT
TRBJ1-1 TRBD1 15 TRBV7-2 once CASSSEGTGDTEAFF TGTGCCAGCAGCTCAGAAGGGACAGGGGACACTGAAGCTTTCTTT
TRBJ2-5 . 12 TRBV3-1 . CASSRAAQTQYF TGTGCCAGCAGCCGGGCGGCCCAGACCCAGTACTTC
TRBJ2-7 . 11 TRBV6-5 . CASSYGPEQYF TGTGCCAGCAGTTACGGCCCCGAGCAGTACTTC
TRBJ2-7 TRBD2 15 TRBV9 . CASSVRAGGTYEQYF TGTGCCAGCAGCGTCCGAGCGGGGGGCACCTACGAGCAGTACTTC
TRBJ2-7 TRBD1 14 TRBV4-1 . CASSPGQGKSEQYF TGCGCCAGCAGCCCGGGACAGGGGAAATCCGAGCAGTACTTC
TRBJ2-2 . 14 TRBV15 . CATSRDAGTGELFF TGTGCCACCAGCAGAGATGCCGGTACCGGGGAGCTGTTTTTT
TRBJ1-1 . 15 TRBV9 . CASSVSVHRDTEAFF TGTGCCAGCAGCGTATCAGTCCACAGGGACACTGAAGCTTTCTTT
TRBJ2-7 . 15 TRBV9 . CASSVGQGPLYEQYF TGTGCCAGCAGCGTAGGGCAGGGCCCTCTCTACGAGCAGTACTTC
TRBJ1-1 TRBD1 15 TRBV4-2 . CASSRTGVENTEAFF TGTGCCAGCAGCCGGACAGGGGTAGAGAACACTGAAGCTTTCTTT
TRBJ2-2 . 13 TRBV29-1 . CSSKSWKSGELFF TGCAGCTCCAAGTCCTGGAAGTCCGGGGAGCTGTTTTTT
TRBJ2-1 . 15 TRBV4-3 . CASSQVLSIASEQFF TGCGCCAGCAGCCAAGTCCTTTCCATAGCGAGTGAGCAGTTCTTC
TRBJ2-2 . 15 TRBV5-1 . CASSSGAANTGELFF TGCGCCAGCAGCTCGGGGGCGGCGAACACCGGGGAGCTGTTTTTT
TRBJ2-5 TRBD2 15 TRBV3-1 . CASSRRTSLSETQYF TGTGCCAGCAGCCGGAGGACTAGCTTGTCAGAGACCCAGTACTTC
TRBJ2-4 . 15 TRBV4-2 . CASSQGSDSLNIQYF TGTGCCAGCAGCCAAGGGTCGGACTCGTTAAACATTCAGTACTTC
TRBJ1-1 . 13 TRBV12-3/TRBV12-4 . CAIRGVLDTEAFF TGTGCCATCCGGGGGGTGTTGGACACTGAAGCTTTCTTT